These T cell receptor beta chains were read from a single sample in a study of T cell responses to AZD1222 COVID-19 vaccine. Method: immunoSEQ multiplex PCR; TCRdb's copy keeps in-frame clones and lacks some. The sample lists 55,000 to 70,000 clones, roughly 89% seen once, with about 5.9% in the top ten. Sample: peripheral blood, taken 28 days after the second AZD1222 dose. Every receptor here comes from an adult who received the AZD1222 COVID-19 vaccine. CDR3s leave out the opening cysteine and the closing phenylalanine or tryptophan. Each record gives: J gene, V gene, CDR3 protein.

TRBJ2-1,TRBV28,AISSGAGSYNEQF
TRBJ2-5,TRBV27,ASSFRRFETQY
TRBJ1-1,TRBV9,ASTLSAGDTEAF
TRBJ1-1,TRBV5-1,ASSATGMVTEAF
TRBJ2-5,TRBV2,ASRGTGANQETQY
TRBJ1-5,TRBV7-9,ASSRDRGQYAQPQH
TRBJ1-2,TRBV5-1,ASSTGTAERGYT
TRBJ1-3,TRBV3-1/TRBV3-2,ASSQGGNTIY
TRBJ1-2,TRBV19,ASSHPPPGNYGYT
TRBJ1-1,TRBV11-1,ASSYRGGTEAF